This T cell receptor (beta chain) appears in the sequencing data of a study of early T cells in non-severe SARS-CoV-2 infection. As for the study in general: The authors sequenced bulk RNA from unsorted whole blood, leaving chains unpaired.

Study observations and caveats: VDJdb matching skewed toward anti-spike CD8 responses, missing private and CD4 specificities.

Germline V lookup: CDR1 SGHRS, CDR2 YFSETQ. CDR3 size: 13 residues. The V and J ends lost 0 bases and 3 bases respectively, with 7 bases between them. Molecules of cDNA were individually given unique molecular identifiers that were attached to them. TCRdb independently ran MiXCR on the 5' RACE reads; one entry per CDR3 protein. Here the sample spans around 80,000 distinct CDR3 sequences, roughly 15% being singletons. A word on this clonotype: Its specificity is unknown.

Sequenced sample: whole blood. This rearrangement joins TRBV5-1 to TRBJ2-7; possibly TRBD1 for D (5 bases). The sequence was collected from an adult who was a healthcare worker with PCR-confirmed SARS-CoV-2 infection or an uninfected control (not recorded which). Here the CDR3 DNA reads TGCGCCAGCAGCTTGGGACAGCACTACGAGCAGTACTTC. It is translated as CASSLGQHYEQYF.